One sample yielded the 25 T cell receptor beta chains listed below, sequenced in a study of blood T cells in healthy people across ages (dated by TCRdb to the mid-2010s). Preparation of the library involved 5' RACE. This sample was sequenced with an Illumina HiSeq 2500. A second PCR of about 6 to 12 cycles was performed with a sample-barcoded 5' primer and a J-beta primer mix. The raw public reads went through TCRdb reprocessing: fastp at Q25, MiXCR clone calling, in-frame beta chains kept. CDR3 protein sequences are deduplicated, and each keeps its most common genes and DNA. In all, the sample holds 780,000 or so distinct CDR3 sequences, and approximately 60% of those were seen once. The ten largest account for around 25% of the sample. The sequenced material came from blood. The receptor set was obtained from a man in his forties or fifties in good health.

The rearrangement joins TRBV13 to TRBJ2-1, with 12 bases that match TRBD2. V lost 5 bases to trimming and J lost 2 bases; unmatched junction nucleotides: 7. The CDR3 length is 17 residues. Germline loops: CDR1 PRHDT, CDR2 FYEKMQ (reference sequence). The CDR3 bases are TGTGCCAGCAGCCCCTGGAGACTAGCGGGGGCCTACAATGAGCAGTTCTTC. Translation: CASSPWRLAGAYNEQFF.

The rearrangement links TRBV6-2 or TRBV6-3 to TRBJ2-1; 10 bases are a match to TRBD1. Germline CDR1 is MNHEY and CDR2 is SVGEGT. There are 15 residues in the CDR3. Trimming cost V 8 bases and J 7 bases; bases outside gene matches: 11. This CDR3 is CASDFPGQGTNEQFF. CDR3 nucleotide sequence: TGTGCCAGCGACTTTCCGGGACAGGGGACAAATGAGCAGTTCTTC.

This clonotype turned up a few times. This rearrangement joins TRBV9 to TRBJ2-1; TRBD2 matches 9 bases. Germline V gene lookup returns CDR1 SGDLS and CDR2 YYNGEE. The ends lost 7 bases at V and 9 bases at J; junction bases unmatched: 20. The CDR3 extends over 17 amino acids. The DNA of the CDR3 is TGTGCCAGCTCCACCGACGGCGGGGGGGCCTCTAAGGGTGAGCAGTTCTTC. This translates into CASSTDGGGASKGEQFF.

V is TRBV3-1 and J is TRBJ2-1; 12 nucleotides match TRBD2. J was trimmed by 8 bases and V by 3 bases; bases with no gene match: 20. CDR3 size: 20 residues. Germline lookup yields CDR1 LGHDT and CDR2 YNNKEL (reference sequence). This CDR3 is CASSHYPEASGRAHLYEQFF. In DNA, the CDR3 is TGTGCCAGCAGCCACTATCCCGAAGCTAGCGGGAGGGCCCACCTCTATGAGCAGTTCTTC.

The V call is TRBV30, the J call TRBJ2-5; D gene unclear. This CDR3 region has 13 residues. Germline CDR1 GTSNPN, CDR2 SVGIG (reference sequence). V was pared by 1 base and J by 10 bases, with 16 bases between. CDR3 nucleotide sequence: TGTGCCTGGAGTGATGGGCCGGGTACGGGCCAGTACTTC. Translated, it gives CAWSDGPGTGQYF.

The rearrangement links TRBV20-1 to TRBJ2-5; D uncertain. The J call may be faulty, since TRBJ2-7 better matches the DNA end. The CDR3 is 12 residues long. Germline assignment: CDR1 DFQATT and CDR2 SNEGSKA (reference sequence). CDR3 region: CSASSPPTEQYF. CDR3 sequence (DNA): TGCAGTGCTAGTAGCCCTCCAACCGAGCAGTACTTC.

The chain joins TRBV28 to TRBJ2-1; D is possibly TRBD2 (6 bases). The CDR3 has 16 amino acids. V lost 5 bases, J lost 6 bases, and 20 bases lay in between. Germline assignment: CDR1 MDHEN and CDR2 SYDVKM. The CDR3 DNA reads TGTGCCAGCAGTGCTAGTGGCCGGACTACCCTCAATGAGCAGTTCTTC. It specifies CASSASGRTTLNEQFF.

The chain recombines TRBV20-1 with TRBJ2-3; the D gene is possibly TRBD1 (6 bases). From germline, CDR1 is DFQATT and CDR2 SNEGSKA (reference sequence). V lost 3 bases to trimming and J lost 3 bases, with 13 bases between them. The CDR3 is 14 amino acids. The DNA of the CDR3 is TGCAGTGCTAGTTCTCCGCAGGGGACAGATACGCAGTATTTT. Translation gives CSASSPQGTDTQYF.

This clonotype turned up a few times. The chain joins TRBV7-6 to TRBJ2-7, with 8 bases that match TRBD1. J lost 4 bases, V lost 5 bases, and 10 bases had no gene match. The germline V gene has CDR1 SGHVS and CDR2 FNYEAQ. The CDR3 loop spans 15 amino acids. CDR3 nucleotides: TGTGCCAGCAGCCTCGCCGGGACAGGACATTACGAGCAGTACTTC. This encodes CASSLAGTGHYEQYF. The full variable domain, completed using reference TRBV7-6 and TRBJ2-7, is GAGVSQSPRYKVTKRGQDVALRCDPISGHVSLYWYRQALGQGPEFLTYFNYEAQQDKSGLPNDRFSAERPEGSISTLTIQRTEQRDSAMYRCASSLAGTGHYEQYFGPGTRLTVT.

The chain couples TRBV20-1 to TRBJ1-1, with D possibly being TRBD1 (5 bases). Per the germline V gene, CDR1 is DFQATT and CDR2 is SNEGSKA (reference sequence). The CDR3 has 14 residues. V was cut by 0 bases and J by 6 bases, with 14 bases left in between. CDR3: CSARDRGATAEAFF. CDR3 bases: TGCAGTGCTAGAGATCGCGGGGCAACCGCTGAAGCTTTCTTT.

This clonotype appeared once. The CDR3 is CASSALGFYGYTF. CDR3 sequence (DNA): TGTGCCAGCAGCGCCCTTGGATTCTATGGCTACACCTTC. The V gene is TRBV9, the J gene TRBJ1-2; unclear D gene. Germline V gene lookup returns CDR1 SGDLS and CDR2 YYNGEE. Trimming pared 3 bases from V and 4 bases from J, leaving 10 bases between. The CDR3 is made up of 13 amino acids.

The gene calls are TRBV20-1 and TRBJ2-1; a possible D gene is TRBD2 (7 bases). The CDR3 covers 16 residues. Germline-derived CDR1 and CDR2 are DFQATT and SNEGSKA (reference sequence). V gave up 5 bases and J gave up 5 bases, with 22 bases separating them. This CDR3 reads CSALAGAPKGHNEQFF. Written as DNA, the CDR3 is TGCAGTGCTTTGGCGGGGGCCCCAAAGGGGCACAATGAGCAGTTCTTC.

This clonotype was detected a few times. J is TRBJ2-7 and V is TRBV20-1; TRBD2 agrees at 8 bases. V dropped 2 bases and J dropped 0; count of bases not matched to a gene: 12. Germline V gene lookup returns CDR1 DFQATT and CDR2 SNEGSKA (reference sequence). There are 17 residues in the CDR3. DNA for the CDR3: TGCAGTGCTAGAAATCCCGGACTAGCCCAGAGCTCCTACGAGCAGTACTTC. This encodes CSARNPGLAQSSYEQYF.

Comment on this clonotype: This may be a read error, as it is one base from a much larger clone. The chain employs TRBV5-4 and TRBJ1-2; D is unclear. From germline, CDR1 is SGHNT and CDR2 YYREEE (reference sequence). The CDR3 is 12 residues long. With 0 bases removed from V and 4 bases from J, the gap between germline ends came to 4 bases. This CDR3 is CASSLDVYGYTF. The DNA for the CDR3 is TGTGCCAGCAGCTTGGATGTCTATGGCTACACCTTC. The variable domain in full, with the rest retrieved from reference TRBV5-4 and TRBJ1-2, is ETGVTQSPTHLIKTRGQQVTLRCSSQSGHNTVSWYQQALGQGPQFIFQYYREEENGRGNFPPRFSGLQFPNYSSELNVNALELDDSALYLCASSLDVYGYTFGSGTRLTVV.

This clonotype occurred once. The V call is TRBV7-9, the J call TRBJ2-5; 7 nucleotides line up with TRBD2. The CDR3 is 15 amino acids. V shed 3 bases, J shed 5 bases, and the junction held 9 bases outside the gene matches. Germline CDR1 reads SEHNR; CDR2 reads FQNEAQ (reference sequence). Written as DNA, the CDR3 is TGTGCCAGCAGCTTGGGAGCGGGAAGGGTGGAGACCCAGTACTTC. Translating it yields CASSLGAGRVETQYF.

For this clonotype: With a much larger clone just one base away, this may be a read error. CDR3: CSATETGGWETQYF. CDR3 DNA sequence: TGCAGTGCTACAGAGACAGGCGGGTGGGAGACCCAGTACTTC. The chain carries TRBV20-1 and TRBJ2-5; D possibly corresponds to TRBD1 (6 bases). Germline CDR1 DFQATT, CDR2 SNEGSKA (reference sequence). Trimming removed 4 bases from V and 5 bases from J, with 17 bases in between. This CDR3 is 14 amino acids long.

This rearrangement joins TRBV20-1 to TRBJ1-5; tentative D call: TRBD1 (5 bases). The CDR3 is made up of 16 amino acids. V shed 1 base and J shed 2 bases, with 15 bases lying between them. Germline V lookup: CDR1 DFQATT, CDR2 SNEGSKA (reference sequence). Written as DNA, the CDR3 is TGCAGTGCTAGAGGGGAGGGGAAACGGGGCAATCAGCCCCAGCATTTT. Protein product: CSARGEGKRGNQPQHF.

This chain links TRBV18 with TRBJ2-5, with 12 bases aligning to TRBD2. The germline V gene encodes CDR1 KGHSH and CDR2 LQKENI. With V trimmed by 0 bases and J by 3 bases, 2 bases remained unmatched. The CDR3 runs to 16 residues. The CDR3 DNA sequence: TGTGCCAGCTCACCACCTTGGACTAGCGGGGAAGAGACCCAGTACTTC. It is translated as CASSPPWTSGEETQYF.

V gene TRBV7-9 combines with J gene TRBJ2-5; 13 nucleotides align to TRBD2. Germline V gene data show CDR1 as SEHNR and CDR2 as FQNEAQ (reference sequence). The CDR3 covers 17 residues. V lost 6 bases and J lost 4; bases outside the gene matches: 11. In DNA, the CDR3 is TGTGCCAGCAGTCTACTAGCGGGAGGGCCGCGAGGAGAGACCCAGTACTTC. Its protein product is CASSLLAGGPRGETQYF.

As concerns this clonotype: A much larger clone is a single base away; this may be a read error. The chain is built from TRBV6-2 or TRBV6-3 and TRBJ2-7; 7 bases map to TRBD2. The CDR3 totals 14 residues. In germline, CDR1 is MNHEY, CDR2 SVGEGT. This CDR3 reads CASTLGGSSCEQYF. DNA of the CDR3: TGTGCCAGCACCCTGGGAGGGAGCTCCTGCGAGCAGTACTTC.

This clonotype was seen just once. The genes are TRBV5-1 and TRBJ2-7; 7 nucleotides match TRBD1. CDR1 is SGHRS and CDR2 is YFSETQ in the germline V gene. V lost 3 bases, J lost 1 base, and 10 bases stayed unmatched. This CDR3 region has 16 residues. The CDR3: CASSSDPPGGSYEQYF. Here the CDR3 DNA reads TGCGCCAGCAGCTCTGATCCACCAGGGGGTTCCTACGAGCAGTACTTC.

CDR3 sequence reads: CASSFFERGSTDTQYF. The CDR3, as DNA: TGCGCCAGCAGCTTTTTTGAGCGGGGGAGCACAGATACGCAGTATTTT. The J gene is TRBJ2-3, the V gene TRBV4-1, with 8 nucleotides matching TRBD2. Germline assignment: CDR1 MGHRA and CDR2 YSYEKL. The V gene end was trimmed by 5 bases and the J gene end by 0 bases; junction bases not matched to a gene: 7. CDR3 length: 16 amino acids.

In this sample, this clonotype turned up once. The CDR3: CATSRDDGGSTEAFF. The CDR3 coding sequence is TGTGCCACCAGCAGAGATGATGGGGGGTCGACTGAAGCTTTCTTT. The chain is built from TRBV15 and TRBJ1-1, with D possibly matching TRBD1 (5 bases). The CDR3 length is 15 residues. Germline CDR1 and CDR2: LNHNV and YYDKDF (reference sequence). With 0 bases removed from V and 5 bases from J, the gap between germline ends came to 13 bases.

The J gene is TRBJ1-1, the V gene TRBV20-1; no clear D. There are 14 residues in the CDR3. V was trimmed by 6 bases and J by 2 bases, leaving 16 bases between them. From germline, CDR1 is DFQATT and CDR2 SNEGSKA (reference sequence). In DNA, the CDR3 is TGCAGTGCGGAAACCGGGCCAACAAACACTGAAGCTTTCTTT. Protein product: CSAETGPTNTEAFF.

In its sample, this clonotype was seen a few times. The CDR3 DNA follows: TGCAGTGCTAGAGACGGGACCTATGATTCCTACGAGCAGTACTTC. Encoded protein: CSARDGTYDSYEQYF. The genes are TRBV20-1 and TRBJ2-7, with D perhaps assigned TRBD1 or TRBD2 (5 bases each). This CDR3 has 15 amino acids. The germline V and J ends were trimmed by 0 bases and 1 base, with 13 bases remaining between them. In germline, CDR1 is DFQATT, CDR2 SNEGSKA (reference sequence).